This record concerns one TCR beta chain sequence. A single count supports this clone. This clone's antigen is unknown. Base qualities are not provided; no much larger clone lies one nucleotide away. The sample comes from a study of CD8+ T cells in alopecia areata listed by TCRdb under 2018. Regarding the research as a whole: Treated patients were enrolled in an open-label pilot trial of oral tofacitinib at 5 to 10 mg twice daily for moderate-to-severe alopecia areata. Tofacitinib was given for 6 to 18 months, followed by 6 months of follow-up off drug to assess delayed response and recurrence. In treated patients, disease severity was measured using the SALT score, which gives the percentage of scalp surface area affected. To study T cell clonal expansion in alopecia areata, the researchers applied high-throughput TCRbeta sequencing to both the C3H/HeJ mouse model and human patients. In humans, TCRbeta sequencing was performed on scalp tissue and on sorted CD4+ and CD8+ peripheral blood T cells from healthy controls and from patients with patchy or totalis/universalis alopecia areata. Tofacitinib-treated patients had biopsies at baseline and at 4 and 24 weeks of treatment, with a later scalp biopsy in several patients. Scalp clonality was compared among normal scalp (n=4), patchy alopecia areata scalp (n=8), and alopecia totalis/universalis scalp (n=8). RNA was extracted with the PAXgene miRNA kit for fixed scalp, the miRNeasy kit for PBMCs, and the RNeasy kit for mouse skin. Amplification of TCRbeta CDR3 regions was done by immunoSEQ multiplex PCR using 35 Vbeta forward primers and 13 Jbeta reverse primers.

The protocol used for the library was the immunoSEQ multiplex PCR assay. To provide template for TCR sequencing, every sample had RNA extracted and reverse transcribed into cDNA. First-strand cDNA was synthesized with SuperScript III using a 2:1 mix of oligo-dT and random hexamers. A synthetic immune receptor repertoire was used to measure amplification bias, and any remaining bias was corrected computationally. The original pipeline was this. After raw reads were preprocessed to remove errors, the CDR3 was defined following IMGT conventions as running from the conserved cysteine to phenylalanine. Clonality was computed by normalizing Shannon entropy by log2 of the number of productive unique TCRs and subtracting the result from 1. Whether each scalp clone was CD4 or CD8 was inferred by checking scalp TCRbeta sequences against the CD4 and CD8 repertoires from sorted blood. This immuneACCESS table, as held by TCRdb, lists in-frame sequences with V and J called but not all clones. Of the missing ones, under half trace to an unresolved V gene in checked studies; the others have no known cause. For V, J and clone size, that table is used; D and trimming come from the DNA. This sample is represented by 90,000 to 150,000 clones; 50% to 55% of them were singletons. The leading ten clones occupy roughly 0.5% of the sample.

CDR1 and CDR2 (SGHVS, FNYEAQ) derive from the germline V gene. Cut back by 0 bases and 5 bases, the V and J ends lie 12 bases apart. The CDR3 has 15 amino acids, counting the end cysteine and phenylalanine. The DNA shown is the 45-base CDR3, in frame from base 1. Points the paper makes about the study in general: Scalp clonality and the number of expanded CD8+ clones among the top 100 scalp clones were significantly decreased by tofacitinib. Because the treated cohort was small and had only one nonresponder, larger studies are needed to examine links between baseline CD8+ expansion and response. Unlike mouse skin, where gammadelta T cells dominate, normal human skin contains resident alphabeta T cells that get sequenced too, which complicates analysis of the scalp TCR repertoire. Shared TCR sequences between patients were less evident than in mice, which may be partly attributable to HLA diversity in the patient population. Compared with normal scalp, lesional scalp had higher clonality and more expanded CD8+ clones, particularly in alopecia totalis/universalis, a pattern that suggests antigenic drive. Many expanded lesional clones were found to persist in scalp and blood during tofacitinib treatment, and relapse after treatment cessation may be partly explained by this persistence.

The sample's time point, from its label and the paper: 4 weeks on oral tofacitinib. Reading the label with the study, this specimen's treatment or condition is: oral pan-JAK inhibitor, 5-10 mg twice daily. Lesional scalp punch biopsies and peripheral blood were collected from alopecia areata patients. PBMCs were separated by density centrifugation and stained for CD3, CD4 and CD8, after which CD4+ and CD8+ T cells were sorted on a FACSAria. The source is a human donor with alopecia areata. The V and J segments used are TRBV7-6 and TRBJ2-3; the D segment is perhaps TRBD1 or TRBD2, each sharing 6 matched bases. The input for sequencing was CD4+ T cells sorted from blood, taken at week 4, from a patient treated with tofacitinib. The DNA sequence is TGTGCCAGCAGCTTAGCGGGGGCCGGGGGAGATACGCAGTATTTT. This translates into CASSLAGAGGDTQYF.